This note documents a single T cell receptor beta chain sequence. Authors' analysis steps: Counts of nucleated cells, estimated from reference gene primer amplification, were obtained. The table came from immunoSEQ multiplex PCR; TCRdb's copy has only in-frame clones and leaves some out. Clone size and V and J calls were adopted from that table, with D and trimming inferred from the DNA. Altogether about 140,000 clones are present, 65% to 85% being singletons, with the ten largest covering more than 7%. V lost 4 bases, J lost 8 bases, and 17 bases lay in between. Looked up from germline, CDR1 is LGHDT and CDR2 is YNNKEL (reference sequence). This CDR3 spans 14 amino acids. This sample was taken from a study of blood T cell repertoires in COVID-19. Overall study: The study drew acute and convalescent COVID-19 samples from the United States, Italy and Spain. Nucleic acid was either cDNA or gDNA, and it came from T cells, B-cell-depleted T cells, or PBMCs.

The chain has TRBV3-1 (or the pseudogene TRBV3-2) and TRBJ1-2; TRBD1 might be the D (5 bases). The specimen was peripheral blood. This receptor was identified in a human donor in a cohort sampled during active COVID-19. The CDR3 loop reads CASSRREGFVGYTF. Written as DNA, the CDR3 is TGTGCCAGCAGCCGTAGGGAGGGGTTCGTCGGCTACACCTTC.